The next 21 T cell receptor beta chains were all read from a single sample in a study of PD-1 blockade in classical Hodgkin lymphoma. The patients all showed relapse after autologous stem cell transplantation, while their brentuximab vedotin exposure varied. Clones were read by immunoSEQ multiplex PCR, and TCRdb kept only the in-frame ones, dropping some. This table holds 50,000 to 75,000 clones, around 88% found once. The sample here was peripheral blood mononuclear cells (PBMCs), taken at baseline. These receptors all come from a human donor with classical Hodgkin lymphoma.

V is TRBV5-1 and J is TRBJ1-2; TRBD1 is a possible D gene (5 bases). The CDR3 contains 16 residues. Per germline, CDR1 SGHRS and CDR2 YFSETQ. Trimming shortened V by 3 bases and J by 0 bases, and 15 bases separated the two germline ends. The CDR3 reads CASSSGGAQANYGYTF. In DNA form, the CDR3 reads TGCGCCAGCAGCTCCGGCGGGGCGCAAGCTAACTATGGCTACACCTTC.

V is TRBV5-1 and J is TRBJ1-1, with D possibly matching TRBD1 (5 bases). From germline, CDR1 is SGHRS and CDR2 YFSETQ. The CDR3 is 12 residues long. V was trimmed by 6 bases and J by 6 bases, leaving 12 bases between them. For the CDR3, the DNA is TGCGCCAGCACAGGGAATCCGCCTGAAGCTTTCTTT. It is translated as CASTGNPPEAFF.

The gene calls are TRBV4-2 and TRBJ2-7; 7 bases agree with TRBD2. V was clipped by 0 bases and J by 0 bases; unmatched bases: 5. Germline CDR1 and CDR2: LGHNA and YNFKEQ. This CDR3 is 16 amino acids long. CDR3 nucleotides: TGTGCCAGCAGCCAAGAGGTCGCTAGCGGCTCCTACGAGCAGTACTTC. It encodes CASSQEVASGSYEQYF.

The chain couples TRBV7-2 to TRBJ2-7; D may be TRBD2 (5 bases). The germline V gene encodes CDR1 SGHTA and CDR2 FQGNSA. This CDR3 has 14 residues. Trimming removed 5 bases from V and 0 bases from J, with 11 bases in between. The CDR3 sequence: CASSMERNSYEQYF. CDR3 in DNA: TGTGCCAGCAGCATGGAGCGGAACTCCTACGAGCAGTACTTC.

The V and J genes are TRBV27 and TRBJ1-2; TRBD1 matches at 10 bases. The CDR3 contains 16 residues. With V trimmed by 0 bases and J by 3 bases, 4 bases remained unmatched. Per the germline V gene, CDR1 is MNHEY and CDR2 is SMNVEV (reference sequence). The CDR3 DNA is TGTGCCAGCAGTTTATCACCGGGACAGGGGTACTATGGCTACACCTTC. It codes for CASSLSPGQGYYGYTF.

The rearrangement joins TRBV7-2 to TRBJ2-7, with a possible D match to TRBD2 (5 bases). The CDR3 contains 14 residues. The V gene lost 3 bases and the J gene lost 2 bases, with 11 bases spanning the gap. Germline loops: CDR1 SGHTA, CDR2 FQGNSA. CDR3 region: CASSLAAGTYEQYF. The CDR3 DNA sequence: TGTGCCAGCAGCTTGGCAGCCGGGACCTACGAGCAGTACTTC.

The rearrangement uses TRBV25-1 and TRBJ2-7; D is perhaps TRBD1 or TRBD2 (5 bases each). The CDR3 runs 11 residues. Germline V CDR1 and CDR2: MGHDK, SYGVNS. V was clipped by 6 bases and J by 6 bases, with 9 bases between them. The CDR3 sequence: CASRMGVEQYF. The CDR3 DNA follows: TGTGCCAGCAGGATGGGGGTCGAGCAGTACTTC.

The chain employs TRBV9 and TRBJ1-3; no clear D gene. The CDR3 extends over 13 amino acids. Germline loops: CDR1 SGDLS, CDR2 YYNGEE. V shed 0 bases and J shed 6 bases, with 7 bases lying between them. CDR3 protein: CASSVGNENTIYF. For the CDR3, the DNA is TGTGCCAGCAGCGTAGGAAATGAAAACACCATATATTTT.

Of note for this clone: Relative to the germline gene, one junction end is altered; a read error may explain this. The chain has TRBV4-2 and TRBJ2-7; 11 bases fit TRBD2. Germline values: CDR1 LGHNA, CDR2 YNFKEQ. This CDR3 has 14 residues. The chain's CDR3 is CASSLSGGAVVGHF. The CDR3 bases are TGTGCCAGCAGCCTTAGCGGGGGGGCTGTAGTAGGGCACTTC.

The gene calls are TRBV11-1 and TRBJ2-3; TRBD2 might be the D (6 bases). Germline CDR1 SGHAT, CDR2 FQDESV (reference sequence). V was shortened by 1 base and J by 3 bases, with 17 bases between the two germline ends. This CDR3 comprises 17 residues. CDR3 protein: CASSLGGRRGVTDTQYF. The CDR3 DNA sequence: TGTGCCAGCAGCTTAGGCGGCCGGCGGGGAGTGACAGATACGCAGTATTTT.

CDR3 protein: CASSLLGSGANVLTF. CDR3 in DNA: TGTGCCAGCAGCTTGTTAGGGTCTGGGGCCAACGTCCTGACTTTC. The J gene is TRBJ2-6, the V gene TRBV5-6; D unclear. In germline, CDR1 is SGHDT, CDR2 YYEEEE. CDR3 length equals 15 residues. The V end lost 1 base, the J end lost 1 base, and 6 bases lay between the germline ends.

This clone was seen just once. The genes are TRBV23-1 and TRBJ1-3, with D unresolved. TRBV23-1 belongs to the ORF category, with a function that is uncertain. Trimming took off 2 bases at V and 5 bases at J, with 7 bases between the two ends. This CDR3 region has 13 residues. The CDR3, as DNA: TGCGCCAGCAGTCAAACAAACAGAAACACCATATATTTT. It translates to CASSQTNRNTIYF.

The chain carries TRBV10-3 and TRBJ1-1; D uncertain. Germline V CDR1 and CDR2: ENHRY, SYGVKD. This CDR3 is 13 amino acids long. With 4 bases removed from V and 3 bases from J, the gap between germline ends came to 9 bases. CDR3 sequence: CAISGRVDTEAFF. The CDR3 nucleotides read TGTGCCATCAGTGGAAGGGTGGACACTGAAGCTTTCTTT.

This sequence joins TRBV14 and TRBJ2-5; D is undetermined. The CDR3 totals 11 residues. The V end lost 2 bases, the J end lost 3 bases, and 1 base lay between the germline ends. Germline assignment: CDR1 SGHDN and CDR2 FVKESK. CDR3 DNA: TGTGCCAGCAGCCAAAAAGAGACCCAGTACTTC. Protein: CASSQKETQYF.

The chain carries TRBV19 and TRBJ2-7; D is perhaps TRBD2 (6 bases). The CDR3 is made up of 15 amino acids. V gave up 1 base and J gave up 2 bases, with 12 bases separating them. Germline loops: CDR1 LNHDA, CDR2 SQIVND (reference sequence). In DNA, the CDR3 is TGTGCCAGTAGTATAGCGGACGGGAGTGCCTACGAGCAGTACTTC. It specifies CASSIADGSAYEQYF.

This clone was detected only once. This chain joins TRBV4-1 and TRBJ2-5; TRBD2 matches at 10 bases. The length of the CDR3 is 17 residues. V was pared by 1 base and J by 5 bases, with 10 bases of the junction left unmatched. From germline, CDR1 is MGHRA and CDR2 YSYEKL. Here the CDR3 reads CASSQVKRGGLLETQYF. The CDR3 DNA reads TGCGCCAGCAGCCAAGTGAAGCGGGGGGGCCTTTTGGAGACCCAGTACTTC.

The gene calls are TRBV5-6 and TRBJ2-5, with D tentatively TRBD1 or TRBD2 (5 bases each). CDR1 SGHDT and CDR2 YYEEEE come from the germline V gene. V shed 0 bases and J shed 9 bases, with 9 bases lying between them. This CDR3 spans 12 amino acids. CDR3 nucleotides: TGTGCCAGCAGCTTGGGATCGGGGCCCCAGTACTTC. This encodes CASSLGSGPQYF.

The rearrangement links TRBV9 to TRBJ2-6, with D possibly called TRBD1 or TRBD2 (5 bases each). V dropped 7 bases and J dropped 4 bases, with 21 bases sitting between them. CDR3 length: 17 residues. Per germline, CDR1 SGDLS and CDR2 YYNGEE. Here the CDR3 DNA reads TGTGCCAGCGTGGCCGGGGCCCTGGTACACGGGGCCAACGTCCTGACTTTC. It encodes CASVAGALVHGANVLTF.

The rearrangement links TRBV5-1 to TRBJ1-5, with 8 bases aligning to TRBD1. The CDR3 is made up of 14 amino acids. Per germline, CDR1 SGHRS and CDR2 YFSETQ. J gave up 6 bases and V 2 bases, and 4 bases lay outside the gene matches. The chain's CDR3 is CASSFDRGLQPQHF. DNA for the CDR3: TGCGCCAGCAGCTTCGACAGGGGTCTTCAGCCCCAGCATTTT.

The rearrangement joins TRBV7-6 to TRBJ1-2; D unresolved. This CDR3 is 13 amino acids long. Trimming took off 4 bases at V and 4 bases at J, with 10 bases between the two ends. Germline V gives CDR1 SGHVS, CDR2 FNYEAQ. Here the CDR3 reads CASSYGSFYGYTF. The DNA of the CDR3 is TGTGCCAGCAGCTATGGCAGCTTCTATGGCTACACCTTC.

The rearrangement joins TRBV7-8 to TRBJ1-2, with 10 bases aligning to TRBD1. The germline V gene has CDR1 SGHVS and CDR2 FQNEAQ. CDR3 length: 15 residues. The junction had 3 bases not matched to a gene; V was cut back by 2 bases and J by 3 bases. CDR3 bases: TGTGCCAGCAGCTTACGGACAGGGGGAGACTATGGCTACACCTTC. It yields the protein CASSLRTGGDYGYTF.